This TCR beta chain was documented in a study of shared clonotypes between healthy human individuals. At the level of the study: Per donor, CD8 memory used one plate, CD8 naive used two, CD4 memory used three and CD4 naive used three.

The naive CD8 population came from CD45RO-negative cells selected for CCR7, without terminally differentiated effector memory CD45RA+ cells. Study results and limitations: A handful of donors shared around 5% of their naive CD4 clonotypes.

Points on this clone: Its matching antigen is unknown.

Template for every sorted-subset replicate PCR totaled roughly 200 ng DNA, 30,000 to 35,000 T cell genomes. Libraries were prepared by immunoSEQ multiplex PCR; TCRdb keeps only in-frame clonotypes and omits some of them. This repertoire shows 2 million or so clones, 85% to 95% found once; its top ten account for 0.9% to 1.4%. Trimming cost V 7 bases and J 4 bases, with 11 bases left between them. The germline gives CDR1 WSHSY, CDR2 SAAADI. The CDR3 spans 13 residues. The source of this sequence is a man aged 18 to 30 in good health. The gene calls are TRBV10-2 and TRBJ1-5, with no clear D. Sequenced sample: naive CD8+ T cells sorted from blood. CDR3 protein: CASMEGGNQPQHF. The CDR3 DNA follows: TGCGCCAGCATGGAGGGAGGGAATCAGCCCCAGCATTTT.